This T cell receptor (beta chain) was sequenced in a study of blood T cell repertoires in COVID-19. Study context: There were acute and convalescent COVID-19 samples, and they came from the United States, Italy and Spain.

Using immunoSEQ multiplex PCR, the repertoire was profiled, and TCRdb retains in-frame clones only, with some absent. The table lists around 310,000 clones, 89% of them singletons. The source of this sequence is a woman in her sixties or seventies with acute or convalescent COVID-19. The sequencing input was peripheral blood.

The CDR3 DNA follows: TGTGCCAGCATTCGCTCTGTAAAGGCGGAGGGAAACACCATATATTTT. It yields the protein CASIRSVKAEGNTIYF. The rearrangement links TRBV6-6 to TRBJ1-3; no reliable D call. V lost 7 bases and J lost 4, with 20 bases in between. CDR1 is MNHNY and CDR2 is SVGAGI in the germline V gene (reference sequence). The CDR3 contains 16 residues.